This entry lists 25 T cell receptor beta chains sequenced from one sample in a study of CD8 T cells in Susac syndrome. Random hexamers served to reverse transcribe roughly 0.5 to 1 ug RNA. TCRdb independently ran MiXCR on the immunoSEQ multiplex PCR reads; one entry per CDR3 protein. The sample lists about 160,000 distinct CDR3 sequences, 93% occurring once. Sequenced material: CD4+ T cells from PBMCs. Source of these receptors: a human donor in good health.

This chain uses TRBV6-5 with TRBJ1-2; 8 bases fit TRBD1. The V gene's germline CDR1 is MNHEY and CDR2 SVGAGI. CDR3 length: 15 residues. Germline trimming cut 2 bases from V and 5 bases from J; bases unmatched to any gene: 7. The CDR3 DNA follows: TGTGCCAGCAGTTACCAAGCTCAGGGGGCTTATGGCTACACCTTC. Amino acid sequence: CASSYQAQGAYGYTF.

This sequence joins TRBV29-1 and TRBJ1-3; D is unclear. Trimming cost V 8 bases and J 0 bases, with 11 bases left between them. The CDR3 is 13 amino acids. Germline V lookup: CDR1 SQVTM, CDR2 ANQGSEA. In DNA, the CDR3 is TGCAGCAGGTGGTCCCGCTCTGGAAACACCATATATTTT. It specifies CSRWSRSGNTIYF.

The chain is built from TRBV29-1 and TRBJ1-4; perhaps TRBD1 as D (6 bases). The ends were cut back, 4 bases at V and 4 bases at J, with 7 bases in the middle. CDR1 and CDR2 (germline): SQVTM, ANQGSEA. CDR3 length equals 12 residues. CDR3 in DNA: TGCAGCGTTGGACAGGTTAATGAAAAACTGTTTTTT. This encodes CSVGQVNEKLFF.

In DNA, the CDR3 is TGCAGCGTCCTAAGACTAGTGGGTACGCAGTATTTT. This gives the protein CSVLRLVGTQYF. The chain uses TRBV29-1 and TRBJ2-3; D might be TRBD2 (6 bases). The CDR3 has 12 residues. Germline V gives CDR1 SQVTM, CDR2 ANQGSEA. V was shortened by 6 bases and J by 8 bases, with 15 bases between the two germline ends.

The chain couples TRBV5-6 to TRBJ2-7; TRBD2 might be the D (5 bases). Germline assignment: CDR1 SGHDT and CDR2 YYEEEE. V shed 2 bases and J shed 0 bases, with 6 bases lying between them. This CDR3 has 13 residues. The CDR3 sequence: CASSFGDSYEQYF. In nucleotides, the CDR3 is TGTGCCAGCAGCTTCGGGGACTCCTACGAGCAGTACTTC.

This clonotype appeared a few times. CDR3 nucleotides: TGTGCCAGCAGCCGGGAGAACTATGGCTACACCTTC. Translated, it gives CASSRENYGYTF. This chain links TRBV7-9 with TRBJ1-2; D not resolved. V lost 5 bases to trimming and J lost 2 bases, with 6 bases between them. The germline V gene encodes CDR1 SEHNR and CDR2 FQNEAQ (reference sequence). This CDR3 has 12 residues.

V and J are TRBV5-1 and TRBJ1-2, with D unresolved. Trimming pared 1 base from V and 4 bases from J, leaving 11 bases between. Germline CDR1 and CDR2: SGHRS and YFSETQ. The CDR3 has 14 residues. CDR3 in amino acids: CASSLQGETYGYTF. In DNA form, the CDR3 reads TGCGCCAGCAGCTTGCAAGGCGAAACCTATGGCTACACCTTC.

This clonotype appeared once. The rearrangement uses TRBV6-4 and TRBJ1-2, with D maybe TRBD1 (6 bases). V was trimmed by 4 bases and J by 7 bases, leaving 13 bases between them. The CDR3 extends over 13 amino acids. Germline values: CDR1 MRHNA, CDR2 SNTAGT. CDR3 residues: CASSATRGGGYTF. CDR3 in DNA: TGTGCCAGCAGTGCAACCAGGGGAGGTGGCTACACCTTC.

The chain carries TRBV4-1 and TRBJ2-5, with D uncertain. Germline CDR1 is MGHRA and CDR2 is YSYEKL. This CDR3 has 17 residues. With 0 bases removed from V and 2 bases from J, the gap between germline ends came to 16 bases. CDR3 in amino acids: CASSQEHRSESQETQYF. For the CDR3, the DNA is TGCGCCAGCAGCCAAGAACACCGGTCGGAATCTCAAGAGACCCAGTACTTC.

A remark on this clonotype: No DNA is shown, since the ends of the CDR3 on it are uncertain; the CDR3 is the one TCRdb lists. The V gene is TRBV5-1, the J gene TRBJ1-4; the table names TRBD1, a call not compared with the DNA. Germline loops: CDR1 SGHRS, CDR2 YFSETQ. From its first to its last residue, the CDR3 has 13 amino acids. The CDR3: CASSPDRVKNCFF.

V usage is TRBV5-4 and J usage is TRBJ2-7, with 7 bases aligning to TRBD1. This CDR3 region has 14 residues. After removal of 3 bases from V and 2 bases from J, the junction contained 5 bases not matched to a gene. In germline, CDR1 is SGHNT, CDR2 YYREEE (reference sequence). This CDR3 reads CASSSGQHTYEQYF. The CDR3 DNA sequence: TGTGCCAGCAGCTCGGGACAGCACACCTACGAGCAGTACTTC.

This rearrangement joins TRBV9 to TRBJ2-2; the D gene is possibly TRBD1 (6 bases). Trimming removed 0 bases at V and 2 bases at J, with 8 bases between. CDR1 is SGDLS and CDR2 is YYNGEE in the germline V gene. This CDR3 comprises 15 residues. In nucleotides, the CDR3 is TGTGCCAGCAGCGTAGTTGGGACAAACACCGGGGAGCTGTTTTTT. Protein: CASSVVGTNTGELFF.

CDR3 nucleotide sequence: TGCAGTGCTAGAGACCGGGGCTCCAATGAGCAGTTCTTC. Translated, it gives CSARDRGSNEQFF. The chain carries TRBV20-1 and TRBJ2-1; D possibly matches TRBD1 or TRBD2 (5 bases each). This CDR3 has 13 amino acids. Germline lookup yields CDR1 DFQATT and CDR2 SNEGSKA (reference sequence). Trimming shortened V by 0 bases and J by 6 bases, and 9 bases separated the two germline ends.

J is TRBJ1-6 and V is TRBV29-1; a weak D match, TRBD1 (5 bases). CDR1 and CDR2 (germline): SQVTM, ANQGSEA. The CDR3 has 12 residues. In DNA form, the CDR3 reads TGCACCTCTGGGGACGCCAATTCACCCCTCCACTTT. Its translation is CTSGDANSPLHF.

This rearrangement joins TRBV12-3 or TRBV12-4 to TRBJ1-3; D not resolved. Trimming pared 5 bases from V and 3 bases from J, leaving 5 bases between. The CDR3 is 12 amino acids. The CDR3 bases are TGTGCCAGCAGTATACTTGGAAACACCATATATTTT. Translating gives CASSILGNTIYF.

The chain employs TRBV20-1 and TRBJ2-7; 12 bases match TRBD1. CDR3 length equals 13 residues. The germline V gene encodes CDR1 DFQATT and CDR2 SNEGSKA (reference sequence). The V and J ends lost 5 bases and 7 bases, in that order; junction bases with no gene match: 6. CDR3 DNA: TGCAGTGCTTTGGGACAGGGGGCTAGGGAGCAGTACTTC. Its protein product is CSALGQGAREQYF.

This sequence joins TRBV15 and TRBJ1-6; D uncertain. This CDR3 comprises 14 residues. The V and J ends lost 8 bases and 6 bases respectively, with 14 bases between them. Germline V gene lookup returns CDR1 LNHNV and CDR2 YYDKDF (reference sequence). This CDR3 is CATSHGGTNSPLHF. The CDR3 coding sequence is TGTGCCACCTCGCATGGTGGAACTAATTCACCCCTCCACTTT.

The chain has TRBV4-1 and TRBJ2-5; 14 bases line up with TRBD2. CDR3 length equals 17 residues. Germline V gene data show CDR1 as MGHRA and CDR2 as YSYEKL. Trimming took 4 bases from V and 3 from J; bases not matched to a gene: 7. The CDR3 DNA reads as TGCGCCAGCAGCCGGCCTCCGGGACTAGCGGGGGAAGAGACCCAGTACTTC. Translation: CASSRPPGLAGEETQYF.

This clonotype was recorded only once. The V call is TRBV25-1, the J call TRBJ2-3; TRBD2 agrees at 12 bases. Germline V gives CDR1 MGHDK, CDR2 SYGVNS. CDR3 length equals 15 residues. The V and J ends lost 7 bases and 1 base, in that order; junction bases with no gene match: 3. CDR3: CASIPSGGGTDTQYF. Here the CDR3 DNA reads TGTGCCAGCATACCTAGCGGGGGGGGCACAGATACGCAGTATTTT.

The chain recombines TRBV3-1 with TRBJ1-1; 7 positions match TRBD1. Germline trimming cut 1 base from V and 0 bases from J; bases unmatched to any gene: 8. CDR3 length equals 17 residues. Germline CDR1 and CDR2: LGHDT and YNNKEL (reference sequence). CDR3 region: CASSQAGQRDMNTEAFF. The CDR3 DNA follows: TGTGCCAGCAGCCAAGCGGGACAGCGTGACATGAACACTGAAGCTTTCTTT.

The chain is built from TRBV14 and TRBJ2-7, with 7 bases identical to TRBD1. The V gene's germline CDR1 is SGHDN and CDR2 FVKESK. After removal of 3 bases from V and 2 bases from J, the junction contained 1 base not matched to a gene. CDR3 length: 13 amino acids. This CDR3 is CASSQGTAYEQYF. The CDR3 DNA reads as TGTGCCAGCAGCCAGGGGACAGCCTACGAGCAGTACTTC.

J is TRBJ2-3 and V is TRBV5-1; TRBD1 matches 8 bases. Germline loops: CDR1 SGHRS, CDR2 YFSETQ. V shed 3 bases and J 4 bases; nucleotides not matched to a gene: 7. The CDR3 is 15 residues long. In nucleotides, the CDR3 is TGCGCCAGCAGCTACGGACAGGGAGGCTCAGATACGCAGTATTTT. Protein product: CASSYGQGGSDTQYF.

J is TRBJ2-7 and V is TRBV20-1; weak D call: TRBD2 (5 bases). CDR1 is DFQATT, CDR2 SNEGSKA, per germline (reference sequence). CDR3 length: 13 residues. Trimming removed 6 bases from V and 2 bases from J, with 14 bases in between. CDR3 nucleotides: TGCAGTGCCCAGCGGAACAACCCCTACGAGCAGTACTTC. The encoded protein is CSAQRNNPYEQYF.

The J gene is TRBJ1-1, the V gene TRBV12-3 or TRBV12-4, with no clear D. The V and J ends lost 6 bases and 6 bases respectively, with 8 bases between them. This CDR3 has 11 residues. CDR3 sequence reads: CASRASPEAFF. The CDR3 DNA reads as TGTGCCAGCAGGGCATCCCCTGAAGCTTTCTTT.

CDR3 amino acids: CASGGGEKLFF. CDR3 DNA sequence: TGTGCCAGCGGGGGGGGAGAAAAACTGTTTTTT. J is TRBJ1-4 and V is TRBV11-2, with D possibly being TRBD1 (5 bases). The CDR3 covers 11 residues. The ends were cut back, 8 bases at V and 8 bases at J, with 9 bases in the middle. The germline V gene has CDR1 SGHAT and CDR2 FQNNGV.